This TCR beta chain originates from a study of OX40 agonist ivuxolimab in advanced cancers. Across the study: Patients with hepatocellular carcinoma, melanoma, renal cell or head and neck cancer made up the dose-escalation patients.

The CDR3 loop spans 15 amino acids. Germline CDR1 and CDR2: ENHRY and SYGVKD. V was pared by 4 bases and J by 8 bases, with 8 bases of the junction left unmatched. Points from the study as a whole: In CD8+ T cells, expanded clones were on average more numerous than in CD4+.

As concerns this clone: The antigen is undetermined.

Only in-frame clones appear in the TCRdb table, and some are missing; sequencing was by immunoSEQ multiplex PCR. The sample consists of more than 20,000 clones, over 70% of them appearing once. This specimen consisted of CD4+ or CD8+ T cells sorted from blood, obtained in a trial of the OX40 agonist ivuxolimab. This TCR was recovered from an adult with an advanced solid tumor such as melanoma, head and neck, liver or kidney cancer. The V call is TRBV10-3, the J call TRBJ2-1, with 10 positions matching TRBD2. CDR3 sequence: CAISASGRDSDEQFF. The CDR3 DNA is TGTGCCATCAGTGCTAGCGGGAGAGACAGCGATGAGCAGTTCTTC.